The present TCR beta chain was sequenced within a study of blood T cells in healthy people across ages (dated by TCRdb to about 2015). General notes on the study: Template switching captured roughly one uniquely barcoded TCR beta cDNA molecule per two T cells in model experiments. The donors were split into four age groups: young (average around 15 years), middle-aged (around 40), aged (about 56) and long-lived (over 80). To track age-related changes in TCR beta repertoire diversity, the study relied on deep sequencing normalized with unique cDNA molecular identifiers. To avoid experimental bias, donors of different ages were randomly spread across the sequencing lanes. Using the same blood draw, the study looked at two additional independent replicas of 1 million unique cDNA reads for two donors, one aged 18 to 30 and the other aged 80 or older.

Library method: 5' RACE. Sequenced using an Illumina HiSeq 2500. A second PCR of 7 to 11 cycles was run with a J-beta primer mix and a sample-barcoded 5' primer. A unique molecular identifier was introduced onto each TCR beta cDNA molecule by a template-switch 5' adaptor carrying 12 random nucleotides. Each sample yielded at least 2.5 million CDR3-containing paired-end reads. The Mint cDNA synthesis kit, primed by a TRBC-specific oligonucleotide, was used to synthesize first-strand cDNA from all RNA. Following uracil-DNA glycosylase treatment, all cDNA underwent a first 18-cycle PCR with the universal primers M1SS and BC2_uni_R. Per the authors' processing: Each sample was normalized by randomly selecting 1 million high-quality reads, each carrying a distinct molecular identifier. Reads sharing molecular identifiers were discarded rather than binned into consensus sequences. CDR3 identification, clonotype clustering and error correction used MiTCR with a Q25 quality threshold and the strictest error-elimination algorithm. Lower-bound total TCR beta diversity was estimated with a nonparametric unseen species model using Euler transformation. TCRdb reprocessing: public reads trimmed at Q25 with fastp, clones called with MiXCR, in-frame beta chains kept. Identical CDR3 proteins give one entry, which carries the most common genes and DNA. The authors' filters were not applied to this entry. The sample table records approximately 900,000 distinct CDR3 sequences; around 48% of these occur just once. Jointly, the top ten make up roughly 13% of the sample.

In its sample, this clonotype was seen once. Its antigen remains unidentified. Base-call qualities are not available, and no considerably larger clone is one nucleotide away. A distance of 16 bases separates the germline ends of V and J, which lose 7 bases and 2 bases respectively. The germline V gene supplies CDR1 SGHRS and CDR2 YFSETQ. The CDR3 spans 14 residues, from the cysteine through the phenylalanine. Just the 42-base CDR3 DNA is kept, in frame starting at base 1. The donors were 40 or so Caucasian individuals from Russia, aged roughly 6 to 90 years, who were systemically healthy. Approximately 10 milliliters of peripheral blood were collected from each donor into EDTA-treated Vacutainer tubes. Ficoll-Paque density-gradient centrifugation was used to isolate PBMCs, with at least 6.5 million obtained per sample. Trizol reagent was used to extract total RNA from PBMCs, with at least 5.5 micrograms per sample. For every donor, flow cytometry on a PBMC aliquot measured the percentage of naive CD45RAhigh/CD27high T cells.

Overall study outcomes, separate from this receptor: Conclusive comparison of naive and antigen-experienced compartments was prevented by the profiling of bulk unsorted PBMCs. The CMV infection status of donors was not known, potentially confounding age-related changes in expanded clonotypes. Observed TCR beta diversity correlated strongly with the percentage of naive T cells measured by flow cytometry. As age increased, observed TCR beta diversity per million T cells dropped in a roughly linear way, and a significant reduction was already evident by age about 40. The long-lived group showed more naive CD4+ T cells, fewer expanded clones and increased TCR diversity than the aged group, suggesting age selection. Estimates of total diversity based on one million sequenced T cells were considered lower bounds and underestimates.

The receptor comes from a man aged 30 to 45 in good health. The chain couples TRBV5-1 to TRBJ2-7; a confident D gene designation cannot be given. Sequences were obtained from blood. CDR3 sequence: CASRSNVGTYEQYF. Read as DNA, the sequence is TGCGCCAGCCGATCTAATGTAGGGACCTACGAGCAGTACTTC. Full variable domain (CDR3 extended with the reference TRBV5-1 and TRBJ2-7 proteins): KAGVTQTPRYLIKTRGQQVTLSCSPISGHRSVSWYQQTPGQGLQFLFEYFSETQRNKGNFPGRFSGRQFSNSRSEMNVSTLELGDSALYLCASRSNVGTYEQYFGPGTRLTVT.